These 13 T cell receptor beta chains share one sample of origin, sequenced in a study of T cell responses to AZD1222 COVID-19 vaccine. The assay was immunoSEQ multiplex PCR, and TCRdb's table has in-frame clones only and misses some. This sample has 150,000 to 200,000 clones, with 85% to 90% found just once. Sequencing used peripheral blood, obtained 28 days after the second AZD1222 dose. These receptor sequences come from an adult who received the AZD1222 COVID-19 vaccine.

The CDR3 nucleotides are TGTGCCAGCAGCTTGGAAAGGGGGCGGGGCACTGAAGCTTTCTTT. Amino acid sequence: CASSLERGRGTEAFF. V usage is TRBV5-4 and J usage is TRBJ1-1; 7 bases are shared with TRBD1. Germline values: CDR1 SGHNT, CDR2 YYREEE (reference sequence). The junction had 6 bases not matched to a gene; V was cut back by 0 bases and J by 4 bases. The CDR3 covers 15 residues.

The chain recombines TRBV2 with TRBJ2-3; 13 nucleotides agree with TRBD2. The J segment lost 6 bases and the V segment lost 10 bases, leaving 16 bases of the junction unmatched. Looked up from germline, CDR1 is SNHLY and CDR2 is FYNNEI. This CDR3 has 17 amino acids. The CDR3 sequence: CATGTSGDAAGIDTQYF. CDR3 DNA: TGTGCCACTGGGACTAGCGGGGACGCGGCGGGCATTGATACGCAGTATTTT.

The rearrangement uses TRBV9 and TRBJ1-2; D remains ambiguous. The CDR3 covers 12 residues. Per the germline V gene, CDR1 is SGDLS and CDR2 is YYNGEE. V dropped 0 bases and J dropped 5 bases, with 5 bases sitting between them. The CDR3 sequence is CASSVVVYGYTF. In nucleotides, the CDR3 is TGTGCCAGCAGCGTAGTGGTATATGGCTACACCTTC. The whole variable domain, filled in from reference TRBV9 and TRBJ1-2, reads DSGVTQTPKHLITATGQRVTLRCSPRSGDLSVYWYQQSLDQGLQFLIQYYNGEERAKGNILERFSAQQFPDLHSELNLSSLELGDSALYFCASSVVVYGYTFGSGTRLTVV.

V is TRBV7-3 and J is TRBJ2-2; TRBD1 matches 7 bases. Germline CDR1 is SGHTA and CDR2 is FQGTGA. The J segment lost 4 bases and the V segment lost 4 bases, leaving 3 bases of the junction unmatched. The CDR3 has 14 amino acids. The CDR3 DNA reads TGTGCCAGCAGCTCGGGACAGATCACCGGGGAGCTGTTTTTT. Residues: CASSSGQITGELFF.

This rearrangement joins TRBV11-2 to TRBJ2-2; TRBD2 aligns across 8 bases. Germline V gene data show CDR1 as SGHAT and CDR2 as FQNNGV. The CDR3 length is 14 residues. The J segment lost 7 bases and the V segment lost 5 bases, leaving 6 bases of the junction unmatched. CDR3 sequence: CASSPGTRIGELFF. The CDR3 DNA sequence: TGTGCCAGCAGCCCTGGGACTAGGATCGGGGAGCTGTTTTTT.

The chain couples TRBV7-6 to TRBJ1-3; D gene unclear. The CDR3 is 16 amino acids. From germline, CDR1 is SGHVS and CDR2 FNYEAQ. Trimming removed 1 base from V and 0 bases from J, with 10 bases in between. The CDR3 DNA reads as TGTGCCAGCAGCTTAGAGGTTGATAGCTCTGGAAACACCATATATTTT. The encoded protein is CASSLEVDSSGNTIYF.

The V and J genes are TRBV7-2 and TRBJ2-7; D possibly corresponds to TRBD1 (5 bases). The V and J ends lost 1 base and 6 bases respectively, with 13 bases between them. The CDR3 sequence is 14 residues long. Germline V gene data show CDR1 as SGHTA and CDR2 as FQGNSA. CDR3: CASSLGTRLVEQYF. The CDR3 bases are TGTGCCAGCAGCTTAGGGACACGTTTAGTCGAGCAGTACTTC.

The V call is TRBV5-8, the J call TRBJ1-1; TRBD1 aligns across 8 bases. Germline-derived CDR1 and CDR2 are SGHTS and YDEGEE. The junction had 6 bases not matched to a gene; V was cut back by 8 bases and J by 0 bases. The CDR3 totals 14 residues. This chain's CDR3 is CASNRGGMNTEAFF. CDR3 DNA: TGTGCCAGTAACAGGGGGGGCATGAACACTGAAGCTTTCTTT.

This clone was recorded once. The chain employs TRBV3-1 (or the pseudogene TRBV3-2) and TRBJ1-1, with D tentatively TRBD1 (6 bases). The germline V gene encodes CDR1 LGHDT and CDR2 YNNKEL (reference sequence). The CDR3 covers 17 residues. V dropped 4 bases and J dropped 6 bases, with 24 bases sitting between them. CDR3 sequence (DNA): TGTGCCAGCAGCCGCGGAGGGCAGGGGAGTTCCGAGCCTGAAGCTTTCTTT. It translates to CASSRGGQGSSEPEAFF.

This chain connects TRBV12-3 or TRBV12-4 to TRBJ2-7; 7 bases align to TRBD1. V lost 3 bases and J lost 3; bases outside the gene matches: 2. This CDR3 contains 13 residues. This chain's CDR3 is CASSLGTDYEQYF. In DNA form, the CDR3 reads TGTGCCAGCAGTTTGGGGACAGACTACGAGCAGTACTTC.

The chain uses TRBV19 and TRBJ2-3; D is perhaps TRBD2 (5 bases). Germline V gene lookup returns CDR1 LNHDA and CDR2 SQIVND (reference sequence). V lost 3 bases and J lost 0, with 13 bases in between. The length of the CDR3 is 16 residues. CDR3 amino acids: CASSMRAATSTDTQYF. The CDR3 DNA sequence: TGTGCCAGTAGTATGCGGGCAGCTACTAGCACAGATACGCAGTATTTT.

V is TRBV24-1 and J is TRBJ2-1, with D tentatively TRBD1 (5 bases). The CDR3 covers 15 residues. Trimming took off 9 bases at V and 5 bases at J, with 19 bases between the two ends. The germline CDR1 and CDR2 sequences are KGHDR and SFDVKD. The CDR3 loop is CATRPPGQGDNEQFF. CDR3 in DNA: TGTGCCACCCGCCCTCCCGGACAAGGGGACAATGAGCAGTTCTTC.

This clone was seen only once. This rearrangement joins TRBV4-1 to TRBJ1-3; D might be TRBD1 (6 bases). The germline CDR1 and CDR2 sequences are MGHRA and YSYEKL. V lost 1 base to trimming and J lost 0 bases, with 10 bases between them. This CDR3 is built from 16 residues. Here the CDR3 reads CASSQGQVISGNTIYF. The DNA of the CDR3 is TGCGCCAGCAGCCAAGGACAGGTTATCTCTGGAAACACCATATATTTT.